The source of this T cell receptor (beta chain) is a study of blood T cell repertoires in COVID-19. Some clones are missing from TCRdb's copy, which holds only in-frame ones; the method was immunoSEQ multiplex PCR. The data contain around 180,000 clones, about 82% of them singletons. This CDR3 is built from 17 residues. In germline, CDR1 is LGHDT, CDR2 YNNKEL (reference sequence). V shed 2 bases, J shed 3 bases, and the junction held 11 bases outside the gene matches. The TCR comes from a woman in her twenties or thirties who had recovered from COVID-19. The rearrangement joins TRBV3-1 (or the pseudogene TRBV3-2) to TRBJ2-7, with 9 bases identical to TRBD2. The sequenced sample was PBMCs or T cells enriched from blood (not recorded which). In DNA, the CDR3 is TGTGCCAGCAGCCAACCTACCACCGGGACTAGCAGCTACGAGCAGTACTTC. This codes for CASSQPTTGTSSYEQYF.